Shown below are 16 T cell receptor beta chains from a single sample sequenced in a study of PD-1 blockade in classical Hodgkin lymphoma. Assay: immunoSEQ multiplex PCR; the TCRdb copy retains only in-frame clones and omits some. The sample holds 90,000 or so clones, approximately 78% seen once. Indicated time point: cycle 4 day 1 (C4D1), after 6 weeks of nivolumab. No patient escaped relapse after autologous stem cell transplantation, and brentuximab vedotin exposure varied. This specimen consisted of peripheral blood mononuclear cells (PBMCs), obtained before the fourth cycle of nivolumab. These receptors all stem from a human donor with classical Hodgkin lymphoma.

The chain uses TRBV29-1 and TRBJ1-5; no firm D call. The ends were cut back, 5 bases at V and 3 bases at J, with 8 bases in the middle. CDR3 length: 12 amino acids. Germline V lookup: CDR1 SQVTM, CDR2 ANQGSEA. CDR3 protein: CSVRQNNQPQHF. Here the CDR3 DNA reads TGCAGCGTTCGGCAGAACAATCAGCCCCAGCATTTT.

The V call is TRBV5-1, the J call TRBJ1-3; 7 bases are a match to TRBD1. V gave up 3 bases and J gave up 7 bases; unmatched junction bases: 4. Germline CDR1 is SGHRS and CDR2 is YFSETQ. The CDR3 has 13 residues. The CDR3 spells CASSSGTANTIYF. CDR3 DNA sequence: TGCGCCAGCAGCTCCGGGACAGCCAACACCATATATTTT.

V gene TRBV30 combines with J gene TRBJ2-5; D gene uncertain. CDR1 is GTSNPN and CDR2 is SVGIG in the germline V gene (reference sequence). The CDR3 runs to 15 residues. The V and J ends lost 1 base and 2 bases respectively, with 14 bases between them. The CDR3 coding sequence is TGTGCCTGGAGTGGCAGGAGAGGCCCTCAAGAGACCCAGTACTTC. This encodes CAWSGRRGPQETQYF.

The rearrangement uses TRBV30 and TRBJ2-5; D is ambiguous. Trimming took 0 bases from V and 5 from J, leaving 4 bases between them. This CDR3 has 11 residues. Germline lookup yields CDR1 GTSNPN and CDR2 SVGIG (reference sequence). The CDR3 protein is CAWSVMETQYF. Written as DNA, the CDR3 is TGTGCCTGGAGTGTAATGGAGACCCAGTACTTC.

This chain links TRBV10-3 with TRBJ2-1; D remains unclear. The CDR3 contains 15 residues. Trimming shortened V by 3 bases and J by 4 bases, and 13 bases separated the two germline ends. Germline lookup yields CDR1 ENHRY and CDR2 SYGVKD. CDR3 sequence (DNA): TGTGCCATCAGTGACCTTGACTCGGTATACAATGAGCAGTTCTTC. As protein: CAISDLDSVYNEQFF.

As regards this clone: This sample includes further DNA sequences coding for the same CDR3. V is TRBV7-8 and J is TRBJ1-2, with 9 positions matching TRBD1. The germline V gene encodes CDR1 SGHVS and CDR2 FQNEAQ. V shed 5 bases and J 1 base; nucleotides not matched to a gene: 5. This CDR3 comprises 15 residues. The CDR3 sequence: CASSPRTGVNYGYTF. CDR3 coding DNA: TGTGCCAGCAGCCCCCGGACAGGGGTTAACTATGGCTACACCTTC.

The chain uses TRBV5-1 and TRBJ2-7, with D maybe TRBD2 (5 bases). Between the trimmed V and J ends, which lost 8 bases and 5 bases, there was a span of 17 bases. The CDR3 length is 13 residues. Per the germline V gene, CDR1 is SGHRS and CDR2 is YFSETQ. The CDR3 DNA follows: TGCGCCAGTGCCGGGGTAAAGAGAGACGAGCAGTACTTC. Protein product: CASAGVKRDEQYF. The full variable domain, its missing parts supplied by reference TRBV5-1 and TRBJ2-7, is KAGVTQTPRYLIKTRGQQVTLSCSPISGHRSVSWYQQTPGQGLQFLFEYFSETQRNKGNFPGRFSGRQFSNSRSEMNVSTLELGDSALYLCASAGVKRDEQYFGPGTRLTVT.

The chain has TRBV7-2 and TRBJ2-7, with D tentatively TRBD2 (5 bases). V lost 5 bases to trimming and J lost 3 bases, with 5 bases between them. This CDR3 has 11 amino acids. CDR1 and CDR2 from the germline V gene are SGHTA and FQGNSA. CDR3 region: CASSTSYEQYF. The DNA of the CDR3 is TGTGCCAGCAGCACTAGCTACGAGCAGTACTTC.

This chain links TRBV19 with TRBJ1-2; unclear D gene. Germline V gene lookup returns CDR1 LNHDA and CDR2 SQIVND (reference sequence). The CDR3 is 13 amino acids. Trimming removed 3 bases at V and 5 bases at J, with 10 bases between. This CDR3 reads CASSISHLYGYTF. The CDR3 DNA is TGTGCCAGTAGTATTAGTCACTTATATGGCTACACCTTC.

This chain connects TRBV6-6 to TRBJ2-5; D ambiguous. With 5 bases removed from V and 5 bases from J, the gap between germline ends came to 12 bases. The CDR3 has 13 amino acids. Per the germline V gene, CDR1 is MNHNY and CDR2 is SVGAGI (reference sequence). The chain's CDR3 is CASSRTLWETQYF. The CDR3, as DNA: TGTGCCAGCAGTCGAACCCTGTGGGAGACCCAGTACTTC.

Points on this clone: The junction departs from the called germline gene at one end, perhaps through a read error. This chain uses TRBV2 with TRBJ2-7; D is undetermined. The CDR3 contains 14 residues. CDR1 and CDR2 (germline): SNHLY, FYNNEI. The CDR3 loop is CASREDTWSYEQYF. The CDR3 DNA reads TGTGCCAGCAGGGAAGATACGTGGTCCTACGAGCAGTACTTC.

V usage is TRBV5-6 and J usage is TRBJ2-2; TRBD1 aligns across 8 bases. The CDR3 consists of 15 residues. V lost 3 bases to trimming and J lost 4 bases; unmatched junction nucleotides: 5. Germline V gene data show CDR1 as SGHDT and CDR2 as YYEEEE. CDR3 DNA: TGTGCCAGCAGCTCGCAGGGGGCGATCACCGGGGAGCTGTTTTTT. Protein product: CASSSQGAITGELFF.

The chain recombines TRBV5-6 with TRBJ2-5, with TRBD2 matching 7 bases. V trimming: 4 bases; J trimming: 3 bases; junction bases outside the gene matches: 9. The CDR3 runs to 15 residues. Germline-derived CDR1 and CDR2 are SGHDT and YYEEEE. The CDR3 DNA follows: TGTGCCAGCAGCCTAAAACTAGCGACCAAAGAGACCCAGTACTTC. Translated: CASSLKLATKETQYF.

Only one count was recorded for this clone. The chain is built from TRBV25-1 and TRBJ2-3; D possibly corresponds to TRBD1 (5 bases). This CDR3 contains 14 residues. V dropped 7 bases and J dropped 0 bases, with 11 bases sitting between them. The V gene's germline CDR1 is MGHDK and CDR2 SYGVNS. The CDR3 region has the DNA TGTGCCAGCACTGACAGTACTAGCACAGATACGCAGTATTTT. Protein sequence: CASTDSTSTDTQYF.

V is TRBV5-1 and J is TRBJ2-1; D remains unclear. This CDR3 contains 13 residues. V was cut by 0 bases and J by 7 bases, with 8 bases left in between. The germline V gene encodes CDR1 SGHRS and CDR2 YFSETQ. The CDR3 DNA reads as TGCGCCAGCAGCTTGGCTTCCGGGAATGAGCAGTTCTTC. Translation gives CASSLASGNEQFF.

The CDR3 reads CASSSTRWGLSYNEQFF. The CDR3 DNA reads TGTGCCAGCAGCTCTACCAGGTGGGGCCTCTCCTACAATGAGCAGTTCTTC. V and J are TRBV7-3 and TRBJ2-1; possible D gene TRBD1, 5 bases. The germline gives CDR1 SGHTA, CDR2 FQGTGA. There are 17 residues in the CDR3. V dropped 4 bases and J dropped 0 bases, with 16 bases sitting between them. Full variable domain (missing parts from reference TRBV7-3 and TRBJ2-1): GAGVSQTPSNKVTEKGKYVELRCDPISGHTALYWYRQSLGQGPEFLIYFQGTGAADDSGLPNDRFFAVRPEGSVSTLKIQRTERGDSAVYLCASSSTRWGLSYNEQFFGPGTRLTVL.